These T cell receptor beta chains were read from a single sample in a study of long-term antiretroviral therapy in people with HIV. Profiled with immunoSEQ multiplex PCR; TCRdb holds only in-frame clones, not every one. The table has 20,000 to 25,000 clones, under 80% seen once. Material: unsorted PBMCs, obtained 1.1 years before starting antiretroviral therapy. The receptors come from a middle-aged woman with HIV. The CDR3 runs from the conserved cysteine through the conserved F or W. D genes are given only for firm matches. For some rows the clone size is stated as once, few or many, or as a class when expanded; others skip it.

J gene	clone size	D gene	V gene	CDR3 DNA	CDR3 protein
TRBJ2-7	few	TRBD2	TRBV2	TGTGCCAGCAAGCGGGAGGGCCGATACGAGCAGTACTTC	CASKREGRYEQYF
TRBJ2-7	NA	TRBD1	TRBV5-4	TGTGCCAGCAGCTTGTGGCCTGAACAGGGGCCTTCCTACGAGCAGTACTTC	CASSLWPEQGPSYEQYF
TRBJ1-1	NA	NA	TRBV4-1	TGCGCCAGCAGCCAAGGGGGCTTCGAGAACACTGAAGCTTTCTTT	CASSQGGFENTEAFF
TRBJ2-7	NA	TRBD1	TRBV5-4	TGTGCCAGCAGCTTGCTGGGACAGGGAGTCTACGAGCAGTACTTC	CASSLLGQGVYEQYF
TRBJ2-2	NA	NA	TRBV2	TGTGCCAGGAGGGACCCGAACACCGGGGAGCTGTTTTTT	CARRDPNTGELFF
TRBJ2-7	NA	TRBD2	TRBV7-2	TGTGCCAGCAGCTTAGGCCTAGCGGGGGTAACCGAGCAGTACTTC	CASSLGLAGVTEQYF
TRBJ1-2	NA	NA	TRBV11-2	TGTGCCAGCAGCTCCAGGGTAGGAGGCTACACCTTC	CASSSRVGGYTF
TRBJ2-5	NA	NA	TRBV11-3	TGTGCCAGCAGCTTAGGGACGGTGGCCCAAGAGACCCAGTACTTC	CASSLGTVAQETQYF
TRBJ1-2	few	NA	TRBV5-4	TGTGCCAGCAGCTTGAGTCAGAGGATCTATGGCTACACCTTC	CASSLSQRIYGYTF
TRBJ1-2	NA	NA	TRBV5-4	TGTGCCAGCAGCTTTACGCCAGGCTATGGCTACACCTTC	CASSFTPGYGYTF
TRBJ1-1	NA	NA	TRBV18	TGTGCCAGCTCACCCGCCTCGGCAAACACTGAAGCTTTCTTT	CASSPASANTEAFF
TRBJ1-3	NA	NA	TRBV5-1	TGCGCCAGCAGCCCGACCCCAGGGAGCTCTGGAAACACCATATATTTT	CASSPTPGSSGNTIYF
TRBJ2-2	NA	TRBD2	TRBV11-3	TGTGCCAGCAGAGGGGACTACCTAAACACCGGGGAGCTGTTTTTT	CASRGDYLNTGELFF
TRBJ2-1	NA	TRBD2	TRBV5-1	TGCGCCAGCAGCTTGGTATCTAGCGGGAGAAAAGGCTACAATGAGCAGTTCTTC	CASSLVSSGRKGYNEQFF
TRBJ1-3	few	NA	TRBV27	TGTGCCAGCAGTTTGGCCAGCCCGTCCTACTCTGGAAACACCATATATTTT	CASSLASPSYSGNTIYF
TRBJ2-5	NA	NA	TRBV10-1	TGCGCCAGCAGTGAGGTTCGGGACGAAGAGACCCAGTACTTC	CASSEVRDEETQYF